These T cell receptor beta chains were read from a single sample in a study of CD8+ T cells in alopecia areata. Sequencing used immunoSEQ multiplex PCR; TCRdb keeps in-frame clones, though not all of them. Of 150,000 or so clones in the sample, about 51% were seen once. Sequences were derived from CD8+ T cells sorted from blood, sampled at week 0. The origin of the receptors is a human donor with alopecia areata. Both conserved end residues are part of each CDR3. The D gene is left open where the match is weak. Size is omitted from some rows. Given values are once, few, many or a class for expanded clones.

d_call: -; cdr3_length: 16; v_call: TRBV30; clone_size: few; j_call: TRBJ2-1; cdr3_nt: TGTGCCTGGAGTGTATCTCCCGGGGGACTTTACAATGAGCAGTTCTTC; cdr3_aa: CAWSVSPGGLYNEQFF
d_call: -; cdr3_length: 15; v_call: TRBV7-2; clone_size: -; j_call: TRBJ1-5; cdr3_nt: TGTGCCAGCAGCTTAGATGTGGGGGCTGGACAGCCCCAGCATTTT; cdr3_aa: CASSLDVGAGQPQHF
d_call: -; cdr3_length: 14; v_call: TRBV15; clone_size: -; j_call: TRBJ2-7; cdr3_nt: TGTGCCACCAGCAGAGAGGACCGTGAGGACGAGCAGTACTTC; cdr3_aa: CATSREDREDEQYF
d_call: TRBD2; cdr3_length: 18; v_call: TRBV4-3; clone_size: -; j_call: TRBJ2-3; cdr3_nt: TGCGCCAGCAGCCAAGAGGGCGGGGGGGCCAGAGGAGGAGATACGCAGTATTTT; cdr3_aa: CASSQEGGGARGGDTQYF
d_call: -; cdr3_length: 13; v_call: TRBV6-5; clone_size: -; j_call: TRBJ2-1; cdr3_nt: TGTGCCAGCGCCGACGACTCCTACAATGAGCAGTTCTTC; cdr3_aa: CASADDSYNEQFF
d_call: -; cdr3_length: 12; v_call: TRBV30; clone_size: -; j_call: TRBJ2-7; cdr3_nt: TGTGCCTGGAGTGCAGGACCCTACGAGCAGTACTTC; cdr3_aa: CAWSAGPYEQYF
d_call: TRBD1; cdr3_length: 15; v_call: TRBV29-1; clone_size: -; j_call: TRBJ1-4; cdr3_nt: TGCAGCGTTTTGGGACAGGGGGAACGGAATGAAAAACTGTTTTTT; cdr3_aa: CSVLGQGERNEKLFF
d_call: TRBD2; cdr3_length: 16; v_call: TRBV7-2; clone_size: -; j_call: TRBJ2-2; cdr3_nt: TGTGCCAGCAGACTTATAGCGGGGGCGTATACCGGGGAGCTGTTTTTT; cdr3_aa: CASRLIAGAYTGELFF
d_call: -; cdr3_length: 14; v_call: TRBV13; clone_size: -; j_call: TRBJ1-1; cdr3_nt: TGTGCCAGCAGGTCTGGAGGGGAGGGGACTGAAGCTTTCTTT; cdr3_aa: CASRSGGEGTEAFF
d_call: -; cdr3_length: 12; v_call: TRBV29-1; clone_size: few; j_call: TRBJ1-2; cdr3_nt: TGCAGCGTTGAGGGGGACCAGGGTGGCTACACCTTC; cdr3_aa: CSVEGDQGGYTF
d_call: TRBD2; cdr3_length: 15; v_call: TRBV27; clone_size: -; j_call: TRBJ2-7; cdr3_nt: TGTGCCAGCAGTTCCGGAAACGGGGGGGCCCGCGAGCAGTACTTC; cdr3_aa: CASSSGNGGAREQYF
d_call: -; cdr3_length: 14; v_call: TRBV15; clone_size: -; j_call: TRBJ1-5; cdr3_nt: TGTGCCACCAGCAGAGATGGAAGTAATCAGCCCCAGCATTTT; cdr3_aa: CATSRDGSNQPQHF
d_call: -; cdr3_length: 14; v_call: TRBV7-6; clone_size: -; j_call: TRBJ2-3; cdr3_nt: TGTGCCAGCAGCCCTCCTGTGGGCGGGGATACGCAGTATTTT; cdr3_aa: CASSPPVGGDTQYF
d_call: -; cdr3_length: 15; v_call: TRBV9; clone_size: -; j_call: TRBJ2-7; cdr3_nt: TGTGCCAGCAGCGAGGGAGACGGGACCTCCTACGAGCAGTACTTC; cdr3_aa: CASSEGDGTSYEQYF
d_call: TRBD1; cdr3_length: 14; v_call: TRBV15; clone_size: -; j_call: TRBJ1-2; cdr3_nt: TGTGCCACCAGCTACAAGGAGACAGGGTCTGGCTACACCTTC; cdr3_aa: CATSYKETGSGYTF
d_call: TRBD1; cdr3_length: 11; v_call: TRBV7-9; clone_size: -; j_call: TRBJ2-3; cdr3_nt: TGTGCCAGCACCGGGGACAGGTCGCAGTATTTT; cdr3_aa: CASTGDRSQYF
d_call: TRBD1; cdr3_length: 15; v_call: TRBV18; clone_size: -; j_call: TRBJ2-1; cdr3_nt: TGTGCCAGCTCTCGAAGACAGGGGGATGCCAATGAGCAGTTCTTC; cdr3_aa: CASSRRQGDANEQFF
d_call: -; cdr3_length: 12; v_call: TRBV10-3; clone_size: few; j_call: TRBJ2-7; cdr3_nt: TGTGCCATCAGTGAGTCAGACTACGAGCAGTACTTC; cdr3_aa: CAISESDYEQYF
d_call: -; cdr3_length: 15; v_call: TRBV4-3; clone_size: -; j_call: TRBJ1-6; cdr3_nt: TGCGCCAGCAGCCAAGAGGGGGGGGCTCGTTCACCCCTCCACTTT; cdr3_aa: CASSQEGGARSPLHF
d_call: -; cdr3_length: 12; v_call: TRBV29-1; clone_size: once; j_call: TRBJ1-2; cdr3_nt: TGCAGCGTTGAAGTGTCAGACTATGGCTACACCTTC; cdr3_aa: CSVEVSDYGYTF
d_call: -; cdr3_length: 16; v_call: TRBV7-9; clone_size: once; j_call: TRBJ1-5; cdr3_nt: TGTGCCAGCAGCTTAGGGGCAGGGCCCTCCAATCAGCCCCAGCATTTT; cdr3_aa: CASSLGAGPSNQPQHF
d_call: -; cdr3_length: 13; v_call: TRBV11-2; clone_size: few; j_call: TRBJ2-3; cdr3_nt: TGTGCCAGCAGCCCCTCGAAAACAGATACGCAGTATTTT; cdr3_aa: CASSPSKTDTQYF
d_call: TRBD1; cdr3_length: 13; v_call: TRBV29-1; clone_size: few; j_call: TRBJ1-2; cdr3_nt: TGCAGCGTACCTGCAGGGGGCATCTATGGCTACACCTTC; cdr3_aa: CSVPAGGIYGYTF
d_call: -; cdr3_length: 11; v_call: TRBV7-9; clone_size: few; j_call: TRBJ2-2; cdr3_nt: TGTGCCACCCCCCCGGAGACAGAGCTGTTTTTT; cdr3_aa: CATPPETELFF
d_call: -; cdr3_length: 15; v_call: TRBV4-3; clone_size: once; j_call: TRBJ2-3; cdr3_nt: TGCGCCAGCAGCCAAGCCGGCGACTCCCGGGATACGCAGTATTTT; cdr3_aa: CASSQAGDSRDTQYF
d_call: -; cdr3_length: 11; v_call: TRBV27; clone_size: -; j_call: TRBJ2-7; cdr3_nt: TGTGCCAGCGGGCCGGGGATCGAGCAGTACTTC; cdr3_aa: CASGPGIEQYF